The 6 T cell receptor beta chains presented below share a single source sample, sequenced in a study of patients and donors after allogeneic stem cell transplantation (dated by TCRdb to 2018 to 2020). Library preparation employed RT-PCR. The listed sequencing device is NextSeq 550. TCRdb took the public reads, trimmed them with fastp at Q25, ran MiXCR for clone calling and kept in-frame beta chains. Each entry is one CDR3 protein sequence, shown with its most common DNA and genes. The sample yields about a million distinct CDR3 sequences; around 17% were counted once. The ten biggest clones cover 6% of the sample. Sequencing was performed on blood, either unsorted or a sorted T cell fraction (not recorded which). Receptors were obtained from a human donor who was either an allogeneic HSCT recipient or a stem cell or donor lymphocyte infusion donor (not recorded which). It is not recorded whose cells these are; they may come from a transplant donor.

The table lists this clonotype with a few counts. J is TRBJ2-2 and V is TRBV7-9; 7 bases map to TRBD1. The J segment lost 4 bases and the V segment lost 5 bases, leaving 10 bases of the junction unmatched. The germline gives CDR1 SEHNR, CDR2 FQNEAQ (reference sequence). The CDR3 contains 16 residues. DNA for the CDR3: TGTGCCAGCAGCCCTATAGACAGGGCTATCACCGGGGAGCTGTTTTTT. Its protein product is CASSPIDRAITGELFF.

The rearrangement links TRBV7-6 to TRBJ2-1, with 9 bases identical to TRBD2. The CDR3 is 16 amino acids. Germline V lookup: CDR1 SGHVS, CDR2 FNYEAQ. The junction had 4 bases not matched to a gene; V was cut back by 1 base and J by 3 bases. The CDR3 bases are TGTGCCAGCAGCTTAGGCATGCGGGGGGGCTACAATGAGCAGTTCTTC. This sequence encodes CASSLGMRGGYNEQFF.

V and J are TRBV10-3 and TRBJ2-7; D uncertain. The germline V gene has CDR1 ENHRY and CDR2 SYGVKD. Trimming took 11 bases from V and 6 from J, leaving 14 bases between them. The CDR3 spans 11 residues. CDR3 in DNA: TGTGCCCCATACCCCTTCACCGAGCAGTACTTC. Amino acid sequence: CAPYPFTEQYF.

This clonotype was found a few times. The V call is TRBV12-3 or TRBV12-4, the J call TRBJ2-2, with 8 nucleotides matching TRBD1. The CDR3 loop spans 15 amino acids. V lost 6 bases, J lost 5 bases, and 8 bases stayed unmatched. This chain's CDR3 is CASSGQGGLTGELFF. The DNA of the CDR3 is TGTGCCAGCAGCGGACAGGGCGGTCTTACCGGGGAGCTGTTTTTT.

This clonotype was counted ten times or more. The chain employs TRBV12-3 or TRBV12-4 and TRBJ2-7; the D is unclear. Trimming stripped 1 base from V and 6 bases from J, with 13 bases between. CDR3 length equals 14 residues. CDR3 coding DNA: TGTGCCAGCAGTTTAGGGTACAGACCACCCGAGCAGTACTTC. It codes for CASSLGYRPPEQYF.

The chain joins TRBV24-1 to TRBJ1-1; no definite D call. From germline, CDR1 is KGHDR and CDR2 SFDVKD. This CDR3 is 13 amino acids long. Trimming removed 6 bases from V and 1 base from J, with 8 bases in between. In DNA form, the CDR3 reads TGTGCCACCAGTCCGGGCACGAACACTGAAGCTTTCTTT. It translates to CATSPGTNTEAFF.